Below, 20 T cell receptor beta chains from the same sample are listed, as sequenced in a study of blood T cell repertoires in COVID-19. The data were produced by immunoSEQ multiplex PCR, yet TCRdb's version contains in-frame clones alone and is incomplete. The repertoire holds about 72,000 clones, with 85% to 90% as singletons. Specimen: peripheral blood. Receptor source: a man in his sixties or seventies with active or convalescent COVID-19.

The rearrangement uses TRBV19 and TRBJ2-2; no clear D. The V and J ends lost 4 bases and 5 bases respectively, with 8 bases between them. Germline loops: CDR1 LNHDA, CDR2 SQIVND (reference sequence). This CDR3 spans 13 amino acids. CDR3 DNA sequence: TGTGCCAGTAGTACCCCGAGGACCGGGGAGCTGTTTTTT. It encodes CASSTPRTGELFF.

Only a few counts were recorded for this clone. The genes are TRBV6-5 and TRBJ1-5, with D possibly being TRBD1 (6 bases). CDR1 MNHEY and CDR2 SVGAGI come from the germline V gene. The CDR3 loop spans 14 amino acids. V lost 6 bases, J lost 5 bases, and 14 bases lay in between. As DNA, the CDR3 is TGTGCCAGCAGGCAATGGGGGGGGCATCAGCCCCAGCATTTT. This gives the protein CASRQWGGHQPQHF.

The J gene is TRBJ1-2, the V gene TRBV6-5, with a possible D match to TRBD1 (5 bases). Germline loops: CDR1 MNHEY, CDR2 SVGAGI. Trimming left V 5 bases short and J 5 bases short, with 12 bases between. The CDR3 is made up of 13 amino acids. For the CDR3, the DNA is TGTGCCAGCAGTAGTGGGGCCCTGTATGGCTACACCTTC. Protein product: CASSSGALYGYTF.

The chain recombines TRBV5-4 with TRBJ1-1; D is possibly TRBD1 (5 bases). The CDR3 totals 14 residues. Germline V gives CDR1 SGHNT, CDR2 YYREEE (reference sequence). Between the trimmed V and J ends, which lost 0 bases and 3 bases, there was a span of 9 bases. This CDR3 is CASSLEGAYTEAFF. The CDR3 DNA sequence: TGTGCCAGCAGCTTGGAAGGGGCTTACACTGAAGCTTTCTTT.

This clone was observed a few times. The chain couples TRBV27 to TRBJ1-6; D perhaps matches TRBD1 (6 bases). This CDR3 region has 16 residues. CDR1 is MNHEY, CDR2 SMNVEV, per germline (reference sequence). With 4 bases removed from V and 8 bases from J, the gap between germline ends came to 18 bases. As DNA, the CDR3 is TGTGCCAGCAGTTCCAGCGGGGGCGGTGGGCATTCACCCCTCCACTTT. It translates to CASSSSGGGGHSPLHF.

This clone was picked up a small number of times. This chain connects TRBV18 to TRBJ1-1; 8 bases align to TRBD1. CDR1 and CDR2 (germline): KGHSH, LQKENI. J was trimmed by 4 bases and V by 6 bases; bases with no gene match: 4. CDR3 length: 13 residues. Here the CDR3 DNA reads TGTGCCAGCTCGGAACAGGGGGGCACTGAAGCTTTCTTT. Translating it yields CASSEQGGTEAFF.

CDR3 in amino acids: CASTGDLDTGELFF. As DNA, the CDR3 is TGCGCCAGCACCGGGGACTTGGACACCGGGGAGCTGTTTTTT. This chain connects TRBV4-1 to TRBJ2-2; D is perhaps TRBD2 (6 bases). The CDR3 has 14 amino acids. Germline CDR1 reads MGHRA; CDR2 reads YSYEKL. Trimming took 7 bases from V and 3 from J, leaving 12 bases between them.

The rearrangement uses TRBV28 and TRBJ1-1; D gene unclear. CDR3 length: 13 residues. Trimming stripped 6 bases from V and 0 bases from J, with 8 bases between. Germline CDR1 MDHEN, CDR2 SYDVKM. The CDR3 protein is CASRTSMNTEAFF. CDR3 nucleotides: TGTGCCAGCAGGACAAGCATGAACACTGAAGCTTTCTTT.

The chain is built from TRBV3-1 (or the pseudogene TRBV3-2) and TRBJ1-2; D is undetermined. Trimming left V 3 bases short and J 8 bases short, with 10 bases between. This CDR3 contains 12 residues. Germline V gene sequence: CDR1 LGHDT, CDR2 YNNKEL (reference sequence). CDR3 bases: TGTGCCAGCAGCCACAGATATTCCGGCTACACCTTC. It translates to CASSHRYSGYTF.

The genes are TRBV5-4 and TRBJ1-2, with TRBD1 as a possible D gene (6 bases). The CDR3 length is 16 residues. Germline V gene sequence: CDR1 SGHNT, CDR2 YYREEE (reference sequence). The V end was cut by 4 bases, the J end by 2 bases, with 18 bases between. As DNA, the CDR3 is TGTGCCAGCAGCCTGGGGGGGGGCCCGGGAAACTATGGCTACACCTTC. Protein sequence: CASSLGGGPGNYGYTF.

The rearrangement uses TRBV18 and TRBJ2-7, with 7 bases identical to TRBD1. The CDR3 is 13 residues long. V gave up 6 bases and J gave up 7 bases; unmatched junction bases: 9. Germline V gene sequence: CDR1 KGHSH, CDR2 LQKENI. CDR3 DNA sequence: TGTGCCAGCTCTGACAGGGTCGGGGATGAGCAGTACTTC. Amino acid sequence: CASSDRVGDEQYF.

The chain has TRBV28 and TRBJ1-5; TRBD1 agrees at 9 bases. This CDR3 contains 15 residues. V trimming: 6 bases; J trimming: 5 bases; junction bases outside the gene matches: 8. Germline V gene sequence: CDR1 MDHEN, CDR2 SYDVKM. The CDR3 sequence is CASSTGTGTDQPQHF. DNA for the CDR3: TGTGCCAGCAGCACCGGGACAGGGACCGATCAGCCCCAGCATTTT.

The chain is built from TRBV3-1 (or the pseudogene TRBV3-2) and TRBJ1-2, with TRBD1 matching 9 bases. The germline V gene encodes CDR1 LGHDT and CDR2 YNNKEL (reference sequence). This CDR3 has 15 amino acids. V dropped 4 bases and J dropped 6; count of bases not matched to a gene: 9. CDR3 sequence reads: CASSPSVGTGNGYTF. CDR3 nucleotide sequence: TGTGCCAGCAGCCCCTCAGTTGGGACAGGGAATGGCTACACCTTC.

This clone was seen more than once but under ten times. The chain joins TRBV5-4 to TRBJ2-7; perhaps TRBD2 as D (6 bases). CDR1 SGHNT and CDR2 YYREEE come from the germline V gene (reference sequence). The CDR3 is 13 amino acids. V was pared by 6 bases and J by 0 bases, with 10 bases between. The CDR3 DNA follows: TGTGCCAGCACGGCGGGATCCTCCTACGAGCAGTACTTC. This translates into CASTAGSSYEQYF.

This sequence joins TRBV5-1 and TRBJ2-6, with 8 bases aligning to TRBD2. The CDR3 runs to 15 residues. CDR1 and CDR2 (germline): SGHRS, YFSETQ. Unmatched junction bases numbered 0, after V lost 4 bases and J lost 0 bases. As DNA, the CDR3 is TGCGCCAGCAGCCGGGGGGGCTCTGGGGCCAACGTCCTGACTTTC. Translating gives CASSRGGSGANVLTF.

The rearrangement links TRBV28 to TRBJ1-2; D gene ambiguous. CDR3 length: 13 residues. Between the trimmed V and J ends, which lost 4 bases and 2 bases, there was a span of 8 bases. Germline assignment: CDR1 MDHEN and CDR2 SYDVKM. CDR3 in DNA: TGTGCCAGCAGTTCGGTTTCAAACTATGGCTACACCTTC. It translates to CASSSVSNYGYTF.

The CDR3 here is CAWSPGLAGVSEQFF. Here the CDR3 DNA reads TGTGCCTGGAGTCCGGGACTAGCGGGAGTGAGTGAGCAGTTCTTC. V usage is TRBV30 and J usage is TRBJ2-1, with 14 bases matching TRBD2. Germline CDR1 is GTSNPN and CDR2 is SVGIG (reference sequence). Trimming removed 2 bases from V and 9 bases from J; junction bases left unmatched: 6. The CDR3 contains 15 residues.

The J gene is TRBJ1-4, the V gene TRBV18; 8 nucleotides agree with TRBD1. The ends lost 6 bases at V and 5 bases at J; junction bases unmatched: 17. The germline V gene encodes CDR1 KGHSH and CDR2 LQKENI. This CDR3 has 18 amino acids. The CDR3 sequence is CASSPARADRGGNEKLFF. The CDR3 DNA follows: TGTGCCAGCTCCCCCGCTCGAGCTGACAGGGGAGGAAATGAAAAACTGTTTTTT.

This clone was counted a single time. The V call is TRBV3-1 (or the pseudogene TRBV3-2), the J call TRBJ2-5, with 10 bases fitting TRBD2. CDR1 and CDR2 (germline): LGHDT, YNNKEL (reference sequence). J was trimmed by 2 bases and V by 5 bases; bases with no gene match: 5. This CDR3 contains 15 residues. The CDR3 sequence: CASSGTSGAQETQYF. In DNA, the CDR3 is TGTGCCAGCAGCGGTACTAGCGGGGCTCAAGAGACCCAGTACTTC.

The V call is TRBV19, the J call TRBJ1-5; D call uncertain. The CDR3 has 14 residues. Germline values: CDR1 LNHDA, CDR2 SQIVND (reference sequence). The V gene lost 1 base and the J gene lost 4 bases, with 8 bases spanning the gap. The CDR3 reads CASSIVSSNQPQHF. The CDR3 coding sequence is TGTGCCAGTAGTATAGTGTCCAGTAATCAGCCCCAGCATTTT.